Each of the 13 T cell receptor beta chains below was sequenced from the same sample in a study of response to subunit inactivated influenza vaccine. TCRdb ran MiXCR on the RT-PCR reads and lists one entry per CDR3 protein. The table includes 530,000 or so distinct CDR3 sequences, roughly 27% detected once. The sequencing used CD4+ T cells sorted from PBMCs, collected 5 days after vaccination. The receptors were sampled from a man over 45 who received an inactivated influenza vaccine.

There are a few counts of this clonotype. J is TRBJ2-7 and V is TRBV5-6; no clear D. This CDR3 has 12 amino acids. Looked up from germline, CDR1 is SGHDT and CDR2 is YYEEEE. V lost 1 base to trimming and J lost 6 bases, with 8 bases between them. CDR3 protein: CASSLWAGEQYF. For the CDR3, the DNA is TGTGCCAGCAGCTTGTGGGCAGGCGAGCAGTACTTC.

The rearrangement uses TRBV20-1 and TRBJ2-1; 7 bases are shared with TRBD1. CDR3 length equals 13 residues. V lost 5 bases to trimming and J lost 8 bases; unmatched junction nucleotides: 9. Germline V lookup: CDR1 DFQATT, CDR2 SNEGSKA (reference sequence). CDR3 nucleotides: TGCAGTGCTCTTGGACAGGAGAGGGATGAGCAGTTCTTC. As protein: CSALGQERDEQFF.

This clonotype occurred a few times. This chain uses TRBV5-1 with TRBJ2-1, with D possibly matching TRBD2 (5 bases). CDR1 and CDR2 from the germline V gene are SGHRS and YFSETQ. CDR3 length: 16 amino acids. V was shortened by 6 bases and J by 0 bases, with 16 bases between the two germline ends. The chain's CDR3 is CASTWGRGSSYNEQFF. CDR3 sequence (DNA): TGCGCCAGCACCTGGGGTCGGGGAAGCTCCTACAATGAGCAGTTCTTC.

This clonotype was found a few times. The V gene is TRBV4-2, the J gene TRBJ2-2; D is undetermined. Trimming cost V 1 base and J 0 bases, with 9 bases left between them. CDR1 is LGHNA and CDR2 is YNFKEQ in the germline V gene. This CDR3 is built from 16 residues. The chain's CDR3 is CASSQALNTNTGELFF. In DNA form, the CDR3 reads TGTGCCAGCAGCCAAGCCCTGAATACGAACACCGGGGAGCTGTTTTTT.

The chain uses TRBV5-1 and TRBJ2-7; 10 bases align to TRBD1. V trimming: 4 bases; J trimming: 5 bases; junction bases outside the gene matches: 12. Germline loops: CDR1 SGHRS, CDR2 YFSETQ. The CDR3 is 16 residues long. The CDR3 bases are TGCGCCAGCAGCCGTTCCGGGACAGGGGCCCCCCACGAGCAGTACTTC. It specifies CASSRSGTGAPHEQYF.

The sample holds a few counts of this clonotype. This CDR3 is CAKNTGTADYGYTF. DNA for the CDR3: TGTGCAAAGAACACCGGGACAGCCGATTATGGCTACACCTTC. The chain couples TRBV30 to TRBJ1-2, with TRBD1 matching over 7 bases. Germline V gives CDR1 GTSNPN, CDR2 SVGIG (reference sequence). This CDR3 has 14 residues.

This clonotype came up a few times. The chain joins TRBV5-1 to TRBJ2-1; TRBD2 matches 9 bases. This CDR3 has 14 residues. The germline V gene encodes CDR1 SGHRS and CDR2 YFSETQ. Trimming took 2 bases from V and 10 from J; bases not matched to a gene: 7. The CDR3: CASSLQLAGREQFF. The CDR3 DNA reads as TGCGCCAGCAGCTTACAGCTAGCGGGGCGGGAGCAGTTCTTC.

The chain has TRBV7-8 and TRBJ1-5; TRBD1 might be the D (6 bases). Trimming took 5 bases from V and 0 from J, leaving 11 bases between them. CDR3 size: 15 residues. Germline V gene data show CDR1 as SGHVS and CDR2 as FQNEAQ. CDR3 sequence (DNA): TGTGCCAGCAGCGCTCACAGGGATAGCAATCAGCCCCAGCATTTT. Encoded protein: CASSAHRDSNQPQHF.

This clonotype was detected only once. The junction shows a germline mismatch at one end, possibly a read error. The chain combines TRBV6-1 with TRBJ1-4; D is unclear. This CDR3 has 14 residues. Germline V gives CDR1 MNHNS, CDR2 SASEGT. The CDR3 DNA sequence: TGTGCCAGCAGAGAAGTTACAACTAATGAAAAACTGTTTTTT. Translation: CASREVTTNEKLFF.

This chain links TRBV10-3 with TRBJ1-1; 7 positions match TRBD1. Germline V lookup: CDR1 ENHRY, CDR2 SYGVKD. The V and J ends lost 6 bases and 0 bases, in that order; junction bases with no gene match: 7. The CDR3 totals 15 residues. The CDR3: CAIRAGGVMNTEAFF. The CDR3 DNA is TGTGCCATCAGAGCAGGGGGGGTCATGAACACTGAAGCTTTCTTT.

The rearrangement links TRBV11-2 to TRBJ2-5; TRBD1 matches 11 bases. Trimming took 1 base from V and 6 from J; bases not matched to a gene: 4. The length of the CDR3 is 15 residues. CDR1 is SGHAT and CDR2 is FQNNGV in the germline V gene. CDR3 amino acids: CASSLGTGGIKTQYF. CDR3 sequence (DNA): TGTGCCAGCAGCTTAGGGACAGGGGGCATCAAGACCCAGTACTTC.

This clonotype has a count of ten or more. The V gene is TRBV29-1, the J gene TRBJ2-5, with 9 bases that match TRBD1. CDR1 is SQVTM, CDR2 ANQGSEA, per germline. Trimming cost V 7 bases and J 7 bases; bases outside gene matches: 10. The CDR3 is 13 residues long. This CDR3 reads CSAGGTGRWTQYF. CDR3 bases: TGCAGCGCCGGGGGGACAGGGAGGTGGACCCAGTACTTC.

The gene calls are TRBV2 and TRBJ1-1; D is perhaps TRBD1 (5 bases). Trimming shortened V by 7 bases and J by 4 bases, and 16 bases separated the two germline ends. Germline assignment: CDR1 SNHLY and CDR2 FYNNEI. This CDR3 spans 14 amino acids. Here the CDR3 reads CASKGRAVITEAFF. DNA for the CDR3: TGTGCCAGCAAGGGGAGGGCGGTGATCACTGAAGCTTTCTTT.